These 17 T cell receptor beta chains originate from one sample sequenced in a study of cytomegalovirus exposure and HLA in healthy donors. Use of 60 Vbeta and 13 Jbeta primers characterized the PCR. Some clones are missing from TCRdb's copy, which holds only in-frame ones; the method was immunoSEQ multiplex PCR. The profile shows about 200,000 clones, around 86% of them singletons. Sequenced: PBMCs. The receptors stem from a woman in her fifties or sixties in good health and CMV-seropositive.

The V call is TRBV27, the J call TRBJ2-5, with 12 bases fitting TRBD2. The CDR3 length is 14 residues. Looked up from germline, CDR1 is MNHEY and CDR2 is SMNVEV (reference sequence). The trim removed 4 bases at V and 5 bases at J, leaving 2 bases unmatched. CDR3 sequence (DNA): TGTGCCAGCAGTTATGGGACTAGCGGGGAGACCCAGTACTTC. It codes for CASSYGTSGETQYF.

V gene TRBV5-1 combines with J gene TRBJ2-7, with 10 positions matching TRBD1. The CDR3 has 15 residues. Trimming took 0 bases from V and 7 from J; bases not matched to a gene: 7. CDR1 is SGHRS and CDR2 is YFSETQ in the germline V gene. CDR3 in amino acids: CASSLDGTGVREQYF. For the CDR3, the DNA is TGCGCCAGCAGCTTGGACGGGACAGGGGTTAGGGAGCAGTACTTC.

The gene calls are TRBV6-5 and TRBJ2-1; D perhaps matches TRBD2 (6 bases). The V gene's germline CDR1 is MNHEY and CDR2 SVGAGI. CDR3 length equals 11 residues. Trimming took 5 bases from V and 10 from J, leaving 9 bases between them. Written as DNA, the CDR3 is TGTGCCAGCAGTACAAGCGGGGAGCAGTTCTTC. Translation: CASSTSGEQFF.

V gene TRBV28 combines with J gene TRBJ2-7, with 8 bases that match TRBD1. The length of the CDR3 is 16 residues. Germline lookup yields CDR1 MDHEN and CDR2 SYDVKM. V lost 6 bases and J lost 2; bases outside the gene matches: 12. This chain's CDR3 is CASSGRSGTGPYEQYF. CDR3 nucleotide sequence: TGTGCCAGCAGCGGACGCTCCGGGACAGGCCCCTACGAGCAGTACTTC.

This chain uses TRBV2 with TRBJ2-1; 7 nucleotides match TRBD1. The CDR3 is 14 amino acids. The germline CDR1 and CDR2 sequences are SNHLY and FYNNEI. V lost 6 bases, J lost 4 bases, and 6 bases stayed unmatched. CDR3 residues: CASRGGQDYNEQFF. CDR3 bases: TGTGCCAGCAGGGGTGGACAGGATTACAATGAGCAGTTCTTC.

This chain joins TRBV6-1 and TRBJ2-7; 9 positions match TRBD2. V was pared by 1 base and J by 5 bases, with 6 bases of the junction left unmatched. CDR1 is MNHNS and CDR2 is SASEGT in the germline V gene. This CDR3 has 15 residues. CDR3 in amino acids: CASSEGLAADDEQYF. The CDR3 coding sequence is TGTGCCAGCAGTGAAGGACTAGCGGCTGACGACGAGCAGTACTTC.

This chain connects TRBV10-3 to TRBJ1-6; D is unresolved. Trimming took off 0 bases at V and 10 bases at J, with 7 bases between the two ends. The CDR3 length is 13 residues. Germline CDR1 ENHRY, CDR2 SYGVKD. CDR3 in DNA: TGTGCCATCAGTGAGTCTCTGAGATCACCCCTCCACTTT. This codes for CAISESLRSPLHF.

This clone has a handful of counts. The genes are TRBV28 and TRBJ1-2; possible D gene TRBD1, 5 bases. With 6 bases removed from V and 3 bases from J, the gap between germline ends came to 14 bases. CDR3 length equals 14 residues. Germline-derived CDR1 and CDR2 are MDHEN and SYDVKM. CDR3 sequence (DNA): TGTGCCAGCAGGGGTATGGGGACTCACTATGGCTACACCTTC. The encoded protein is CASRGMGTHYGYTF.

CDR3 residues: CASSQGQDRYYEKLFF. In DNA, the CDR3 is TGCGCCAGCAGCCAGGGCCAGGACAGGTATTATGAAAAACTGTTTTTT. This sequence joins TRBV4-3 and TRBJ1-4; 7 bases align to TRBD1. V shed 3 bases, J shed 6 bases, and the junction held 10 bases outside the gene matches. The length of the CDR3 is 16 residues. Germline V gives CDR1 LGHNA, CDR2 YSLEER.

This chain uses TRBV19 with TRBJ1-1, with unresolved D. Germline V gene lookup returns CDR1 LNHDA and CDR2 SQIVND (reference sequence). This CDR3 comprises 13 residues. V dropped 5 bases and J dropped 1 base, with 8 bases sitting between them. The CDR3 DNA follows: TGTGCCAGTAGTGAGAGAAGGAACACTGAAGCTTTCTTT. Translation gives CASSERRNTEAFF.

J is TRBJ2-3 and V is TRBV9; 9 bases align to TRBD2. The CDR3 spans 14 residues. Germline V gene lookup returns CDR1 SGDLS and CDR2 YYNGEE. J lost 4 bases, V lost 3 bases, and 3 bases had no gene match. The CDR3 DNA sequence: TGTGCCAGCAGCGGGAGACTAGCGGCAGATACGCAGTATTTT. Translating gives CASSGRLAADTQYF.

This clone turned up a few times. CDR3: CASSTRHLRVRETQYF. In DNA, the CDR3 is TGTGCCAGTAGTACCCGACACCTGAGGGTTCGGGAGACCCAGTACTTC. V usage is TRBV19 and J usage is TRBJ2-5; weak D call: TRBD2 (5 bases). Germline CDR1 is LNHDA and CDR2 is SQIVND (reference sequence). CDR3 size: 16 residues. Deletions cut 4 bases from V and 5 bases from J, with 20 bases between.

The V call is TRBV6-6, the J call TRBJ1-6; tentatively, D is TRBD1 (6 bases). With 6 bases removed from V and 8 bases from J, the gap between germline ends came to 20 bases. The CDR3 length is 16 residues. From germline, CDR1 is MNHNY and CDR2 SVGAGI (reference sequence). Here the CDR3 reads CASRTVTGHGDSPLHF. DNA of the CDR3: TGTGCCAGCAGAACCGTGACAGGTCACGGGGATTCACCCCTCCACTTT.

The J gene is TRBJ2-4, the V gene TRBV5-1; 12 nucleotides line up with TRBD1. The CDR3 runs to 16 residues. V gave up 4 bases and J gave up 13 bases; unmatched junction bases: 15. CDR1 is SGHRS and CDR2 is YFSETQ in the germline V gene. CDR3 coding DNA: TGCGCCAGCAGCCGGATTGAGGCGGGACAGGGGGCCTTCCAGTACTTC. The encoded protein is CASSRIEAGQGAFQYF.

The genes are TRBV7-2 and TRBJ2-1; 7 bases fit TRBD1. The junction had 12 bases not matched to a gene; V was cut back by 8 bases and J by 5 bases. The CDR3 totals 15 residues. CDR1 SGHTA and CDR2 FQGNSA come from the germline V gene. CDR3 nucleotides: TGTGCCAGCTCGACTACGGGACAGAACCACAATGAGCAGTTCTTC. The encoded protein is CASSTTGQNHNEQFF.

The chain links TRBV25-1 to TRBJ2-1; tentatively, D is TRBD2 (5 bases). V was trimmed by 2 bases and J by 0 bases, leaving 11 bases between them. Germline-derived CDR1 and CDR2 are MGHDK and SYGVNS. This CDR3 comprises 16 residues. CDR3 in DNA: TGTGCCAGCAGTGAAGAGCGGTTTAGCTCCTACAATGAGCAGTTCTTC. It yields the protein CASSEERFSSYNEQFF.

The rearrangement uses TRBV5-1 and TRBJ1-1, with TRBD1 matching 7 bases. CDR1 and CDR2 from the germline V gene are SGHRS and YFSETQ. V was clipped by 0 bases and J by 9 bases; unmatched bases: 5. The CDR3 consists of 13 residues. CDR3 amino acids: CASSLEEGAQAFF. The DNA for the CDR3 is TGCGCCAGCAGCTTGGAGGAGGGGGCCCAAGCTTTCTTT. Full variable domain (missing parts from reference TRBV5-1 and TRBJ1-1): KAGVTQTPRYLIKTRGQQVTLSCSPISGHRSVSWYQQTPGQGLQFLFEYFSETQRNKGNFPGRFSGRQFSNSRSEMNVSTLELGDSALYLCASSLEEGAQAFFGQGTRLTVV.